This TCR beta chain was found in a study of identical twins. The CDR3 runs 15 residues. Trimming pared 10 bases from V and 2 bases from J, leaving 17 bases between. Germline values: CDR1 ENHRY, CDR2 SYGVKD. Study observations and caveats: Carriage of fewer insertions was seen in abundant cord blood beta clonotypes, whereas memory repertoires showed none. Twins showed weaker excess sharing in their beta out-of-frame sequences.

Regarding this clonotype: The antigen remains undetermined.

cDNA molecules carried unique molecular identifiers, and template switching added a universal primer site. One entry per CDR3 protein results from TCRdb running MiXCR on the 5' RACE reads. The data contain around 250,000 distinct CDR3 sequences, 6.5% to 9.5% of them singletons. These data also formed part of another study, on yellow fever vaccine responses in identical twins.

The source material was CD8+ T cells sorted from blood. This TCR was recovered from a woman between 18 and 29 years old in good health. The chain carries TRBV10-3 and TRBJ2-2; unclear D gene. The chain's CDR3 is CATLGGPTNTGELFF. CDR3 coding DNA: TGTGCCACCCTAGGTGGGCCGACTAACACCGGGGAGCTGTTTTTT.